This T cell receptor (beta chain) comes out of a study of blood T cell repertoires in COVID-19 (dated by TCRdb to between 2020 and 2021). The study in broad terms: The collaborator samples originated in the United States, Italy and Spain and spanned the acute and convalescent phases of COVID-19. The material from the prospective study consisted of cDNA or gDNA derived from T cells, B-cell-depleted T cells, or PBMCs. Subjects who had been exposed to COVID-19, were actively infected with it, or had recovered from it provided the deeply sampled blood TCRbeta repertoires that made up the dataset. The repertoires were made available in a free public database intended to serve as a resource for research on the immune response to SARS-CoV-2. The samples were drawn from two sources: the first 160 participants of the ongoing ImmuneRACE study, and 1,000 to 1,500 subjects contributed by 6 global collaborators. Nearly every sample came with metadata listing a de-identified subject ID, COVID-19 status, age in years and sex. Where HLA class I and class II types were available, the types were taken from metadata supplied by the sample provider, not from assay-based typing. Overall study outcomes, separate from this receptor: The quantity of clinical and demographic metadata differed by source and by participant and was supplied without curation.

Comment on this clone: The antigen it binds to is not known. No per-base quality is available; no much larger clone lies one base away.

CDR1 SNHLY and CDR2 FYNNEI are derived from the germline V gene. Cut back by 2 bases and 5 bases, the V and J ends lie 6 bases apart. The CDR3 holds 12 amino acids from the cysteine to the phenylalanine. Only the CDR3 DNA is retained, 36 bases long and in frame from the first base. Each collaborating institution followed its own protocols to collect whole blood in K2EDTA tubes. Collaborator samples were shipped for TCRbeta analysis as frozen whole blood, isolated PBMCs, or DNA extracted from either sample type. TCRbeta CDR3 regions were amplified from genomic DNA using the immunoSEQ Assay, a bias-controlled multiplex PCR. The source study handled its data this way. Nucleated cell counts per sample were estimated from amplification of reference gene primers within the assay. To quantify the absolute abundance of each unique TCRbeta CDR3 rearrangement, sequence reads were collapsed and filtered. Productive Simpson clonality was computed per sample as the square root of Simpson's diversity index over productive rearrangements. TCRdb re-hosts the immuneACCESS table, in-frame sequences only. Its copies lack some clones; in the studies checked, an unresolved V gene accounts for under half of them, and the cause for the rest is not known. D and trimming come from the DNA, and the V and J calls and clone size come from that table. The table for this sample lists under 200,000 clones; roughly 75% of them were counted only once. 6.5% to 7% of the sample is taken by the ten largest.

This TCR came from a man in his 70s with active or convalescent COVID-19. Sample: peripheral blood. The V and J genes are TRBV2 and TRBJ1-2, with the D gene too uncertain to name. The CDR3 amino acid sequence is: CASSEQMYGYTF. The DNA is TGTGCCAGCAGTGAACAGATGTATGGCTACACCTTC. Reference TRBV2 and TRBJ1-2 proteins supply the regions before and after the CDR3; the full variable domain is: EPEVTQTPSHQVTQMGQEVILRCVPISNHLYFYWYRQILGQKVEFLVSFYNNEISEKSEIFDDQFSVERPDGSNFTLKIRSTKLEDSAMYFCASSEQMYGYTFGSGTRLTVV.